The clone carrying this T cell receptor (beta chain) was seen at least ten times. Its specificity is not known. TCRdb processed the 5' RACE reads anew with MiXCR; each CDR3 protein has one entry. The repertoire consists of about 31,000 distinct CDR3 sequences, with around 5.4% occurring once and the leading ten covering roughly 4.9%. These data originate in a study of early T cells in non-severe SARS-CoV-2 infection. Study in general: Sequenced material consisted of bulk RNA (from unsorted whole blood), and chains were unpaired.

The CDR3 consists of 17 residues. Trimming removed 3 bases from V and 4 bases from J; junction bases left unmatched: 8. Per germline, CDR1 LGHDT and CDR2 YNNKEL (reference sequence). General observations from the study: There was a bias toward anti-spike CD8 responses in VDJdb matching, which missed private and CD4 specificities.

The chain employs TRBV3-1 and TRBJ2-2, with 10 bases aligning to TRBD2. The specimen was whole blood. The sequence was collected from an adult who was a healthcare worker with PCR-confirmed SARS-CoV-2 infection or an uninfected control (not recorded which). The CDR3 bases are TGTGCCAGCAGCCACTCCCTAGCGGGAGATTTCACCGGGGAGCTGTTTTTT. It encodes CASSHSLAGDFTGELFF. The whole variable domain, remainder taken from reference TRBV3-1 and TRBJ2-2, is DTAVSQTPKYLVTQMGNDKSIKCEQNLGHDTMYWYKQDSKKFLKIMFSYNNKELIINETVPNRFSPKSPDKAHLNLHINSLELGDSAVYFCASSHSLAGDFTGELFFGEGSRLTVL.